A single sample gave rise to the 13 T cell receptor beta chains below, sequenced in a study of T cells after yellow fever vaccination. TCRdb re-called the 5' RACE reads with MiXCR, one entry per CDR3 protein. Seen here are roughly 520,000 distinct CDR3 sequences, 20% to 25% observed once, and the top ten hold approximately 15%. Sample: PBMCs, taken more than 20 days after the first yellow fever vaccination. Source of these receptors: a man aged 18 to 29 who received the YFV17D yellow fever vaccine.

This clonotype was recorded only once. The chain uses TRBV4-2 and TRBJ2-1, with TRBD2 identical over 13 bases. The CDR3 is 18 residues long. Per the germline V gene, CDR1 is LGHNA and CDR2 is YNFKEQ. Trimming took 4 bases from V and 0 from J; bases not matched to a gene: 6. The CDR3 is CASSLGLAGASSYNEQFF. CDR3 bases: TGTGCCAGCAGCCTAGGACTAGCGGGGGCAAGCTCCTACAATGAGCAGTTCTTC.

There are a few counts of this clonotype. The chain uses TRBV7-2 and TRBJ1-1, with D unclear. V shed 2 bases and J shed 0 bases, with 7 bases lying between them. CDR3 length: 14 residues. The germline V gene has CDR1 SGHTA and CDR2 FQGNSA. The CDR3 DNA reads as TGTGCCAGCAGCTTAAGGACGCTGAACACTGAAGCTTTCTTT. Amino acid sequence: CASSLRTLNTEAFF. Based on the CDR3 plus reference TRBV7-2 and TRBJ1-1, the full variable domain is GAGVSQSPSNKVTEKGKDVELRCDPISGHTALYWYRQSLGQGLEFLIYFQGNSAPDKSGLPSDRFSAERTGGSVSTLTIQRTQQEDSAVYLCASSLRTLNTEAFFGQGTRLTVV.

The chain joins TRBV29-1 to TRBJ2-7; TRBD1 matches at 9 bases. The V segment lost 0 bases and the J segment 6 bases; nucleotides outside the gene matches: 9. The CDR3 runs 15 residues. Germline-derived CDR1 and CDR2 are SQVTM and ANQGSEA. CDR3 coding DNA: TGCAGCGTTGAAGACGGAACAGGGGGCTTCGGCGAGCAGTACTTC. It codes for CSVEDGTGGFGEQYF.

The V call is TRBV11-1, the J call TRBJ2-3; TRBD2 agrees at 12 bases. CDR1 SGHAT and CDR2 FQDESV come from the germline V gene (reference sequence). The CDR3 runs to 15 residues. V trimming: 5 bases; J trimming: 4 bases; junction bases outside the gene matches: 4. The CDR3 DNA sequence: TGTGCCAGCAGCCGTCGACTAGCGGGGGCAGATACGCAGTATTTT. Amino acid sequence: CASSRRLAGADTQYF.

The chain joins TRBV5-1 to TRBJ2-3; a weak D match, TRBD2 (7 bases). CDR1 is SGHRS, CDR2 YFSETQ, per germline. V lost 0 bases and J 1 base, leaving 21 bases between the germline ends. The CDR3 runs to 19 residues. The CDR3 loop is CASSLVPGGRRMGTDTQYF. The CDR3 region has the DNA TGCGCCAGCAGCTTGGTCCCGGGGGGCCGTCGAATGGGCACAGATACGCAGTATTTT.

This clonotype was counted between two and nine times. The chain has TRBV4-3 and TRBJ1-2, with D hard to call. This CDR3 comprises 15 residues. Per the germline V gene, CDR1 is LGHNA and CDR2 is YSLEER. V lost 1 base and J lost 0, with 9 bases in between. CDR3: CASSQGFQTNYGYTF. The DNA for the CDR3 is TGCGCCAGCAGCCAAGGGTTCCAGACTAACTATGGCTACACCTTC.

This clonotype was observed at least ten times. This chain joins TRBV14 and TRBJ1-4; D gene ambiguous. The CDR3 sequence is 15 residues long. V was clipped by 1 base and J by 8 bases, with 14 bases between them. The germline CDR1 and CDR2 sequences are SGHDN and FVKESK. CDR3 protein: CASSQGARGGEKLFF. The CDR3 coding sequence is TGTGCCAGCAGCCAAGGGGCTCGGGGAGGCGAAAAACTGTTTTTT.

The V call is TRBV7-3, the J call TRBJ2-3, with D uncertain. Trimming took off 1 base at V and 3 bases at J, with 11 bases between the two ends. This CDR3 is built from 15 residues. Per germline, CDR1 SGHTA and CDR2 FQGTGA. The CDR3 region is CASSLRPYGTDTQYF. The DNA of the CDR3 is TGTGCCAGCAGCTTAAGGCCCTATGGGACAGATACGCAGTATTTT.

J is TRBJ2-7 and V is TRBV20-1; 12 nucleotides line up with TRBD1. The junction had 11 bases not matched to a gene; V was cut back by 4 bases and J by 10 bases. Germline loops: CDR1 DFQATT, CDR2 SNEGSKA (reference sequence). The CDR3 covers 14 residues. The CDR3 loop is CSATPVGTGGVQYF. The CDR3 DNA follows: TGCAGTGCTACCCCTGTCGGGACAGGGGGCGTTCAGTACTTC.

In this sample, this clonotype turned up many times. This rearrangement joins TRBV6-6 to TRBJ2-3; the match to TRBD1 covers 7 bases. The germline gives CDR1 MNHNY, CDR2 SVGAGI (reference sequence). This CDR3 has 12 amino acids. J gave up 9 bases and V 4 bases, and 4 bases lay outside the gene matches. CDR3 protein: CASSFPGQTQYF. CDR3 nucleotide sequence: TGTGCCAGCAGTTTCCCGGGACAGACGCAGTATTTT.

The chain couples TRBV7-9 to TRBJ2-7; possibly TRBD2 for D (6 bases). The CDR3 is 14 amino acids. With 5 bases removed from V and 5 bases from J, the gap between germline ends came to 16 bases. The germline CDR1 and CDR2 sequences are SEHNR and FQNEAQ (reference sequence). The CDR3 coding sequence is TGTGCCAGCAGCCGTGCGGGGTCCCCCCACGAGCAGTACTTC. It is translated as CASSRAGSPHEQYF.

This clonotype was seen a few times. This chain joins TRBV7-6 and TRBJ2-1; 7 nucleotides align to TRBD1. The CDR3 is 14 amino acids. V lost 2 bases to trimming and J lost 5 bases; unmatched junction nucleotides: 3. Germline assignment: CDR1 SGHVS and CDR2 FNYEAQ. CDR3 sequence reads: CASSLRQGHNEQFF. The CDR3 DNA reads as TGTGCCAGCAGCTTACGACAGGGACACAATGAGCAGTTCTTC.

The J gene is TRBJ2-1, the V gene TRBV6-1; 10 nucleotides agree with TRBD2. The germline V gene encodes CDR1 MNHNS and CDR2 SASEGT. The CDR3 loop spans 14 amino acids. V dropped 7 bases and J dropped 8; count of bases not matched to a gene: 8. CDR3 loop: CASIGAGGRYEQFF. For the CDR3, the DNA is TGTGCCAGCATTGGAGCGGGGGGGCGATATGAGCAGTTCTTC.